Following are 22 T cell receptor beta chains from one sample sequenced in a study of CD8+CD57+ T cells in acquired aplastic anemia. Only patients with CD8+CD57+ cell expansion on flow cytometry were chosen for sequencing. TCR beta VDJ and CDR3 profiling used genomic DNA as template. TCRdb passed the reads through MiXCR, listing each CDR3 protein once. This sample has some 120,000 distinct CDR3 sequences; over 55% occur once, and the top ten carry roughly 30%. The specimen was sorted CD4+, CD8+, or CD8+CD57+ T cells (not recorded which) from PBMCs. Every receptor here comes from a human donor with aplastic anemia.

The chain joins TRBV7-2 to TRBJ1-1, with D possibly being TRBD1 (5 bases). Per the germline V gene, CDR1 is SGHTA and CDR2 is FQGNSA. The V end lost 1 base, the J end lost 8 bases, and 11 bases lay between the germline ends. This CDR3 comprises 13 residues. The CDR3 reads CASSLEGAGEAFF. DNA of the CDR3: TGTGCCAGCAGCTTAGAAGGGGCAGGAGAAGCTTTCTTT.

This CDR3 reads CASSLYGDSSYGYTF. The CDR3 DNA reads TGTGCCAGCAGCCTATACGGGGACAGCTCTTATGGCTACACCTTC. This chain links TRBV5-6 with TRBJ1-2, with 7 bases matching TRBD1. Germline lookup yields CDR1 SGHDT and CDR2 YYEEEE. V gave up 4 bases and J gave up 5 bases; unmatched junction bases: 11. The CDR3 contains 15 residues.

This chain uses TRBV2 with TRBJ2-4, with a weak D call TRBD1 (5 bases). Germline V gene sequence: CDR1 SNHLY, CDR2 FYNNEI. The CDR3 is made up of 14 amino acids. The ends were cut back, 4 bases at V and 2 bases at J, with 9 bases in the middle. CDR3 region: CASSGAGSKNIQYF. CDR3 bases: TGTGCCAGCAGTGGTGCAGGGTCCAAAAACATTCAGTACTTC. Full variable domain (outside the CDR3, taken from reference TRBV2 and TRBJ2-4): EPEVTQTPSHQVTQMGQEVILRCVPISNHLYFYWYRQILGQKVEFLVSFYNNEISEKSEIFDDQFSVERPDGSNFTLKIRSTKLEDSAMYFCASSGAGSKNIQYFGAGTRLSVL.

In the case of this clonotype: No DNA is shown, since the ends of the CDR3 on it are uncertain; the CDR3 is the one TCRdb lists. The chain is built from TRBV7-2 and TRBJ2-3. The CDR3 length is 11 residues, termini included. The germline CDR1 and CDR2 sequences are SGHTA and FQGNSA. CDR3 in amino acids: CASTLADTQYF.

The chain carries TRBV29-1 and TRBJ1-2; D possibly corresponds to TRBD1 (5 bases). The CDR3 has 12 residues. Germline V lookup: CDR1 SQVTM, CDR2 ANQGSEA. V lost 3 bases, J lost 5 bases, and 10 bases lay in between. The CDR3 protein is CSVDKGKYGYTF. The CDR3, as DNA: TGCAGCGTTGACAAGGGGAAGTATGGCTACACCTTC.

This clonotype has a single count. This chain uses TRBV9 with TRBJ2-1, with 7 bases fitting TRBD2. Germline loops: CDR1 SGDLS, CDR2 YYNGEE. V shed 3 bases and J 5 bases; nucleotides not matched to a gene: 8. The CDR3 extends over 15 amino acids. In DNA, the CDR3 is TGTGCCAGCAGCGCACATTCCGGGACTAACAATGAGCAGTTCTTC. Translation gives CASSAHSGTNNEQFF.

This clonotype is medium-sized in the sample. This chain uses TRBV15 with TRBJ1-6; D gene ambiguous. V lost 1 base to trimming and J lost 12 bases, with 10 bases between them. Germline V gene data show CDR1 as LNHNV and CDR2 as YYDKDF (reference sequence). This CDR3 spans 13 amino acids. CDR3 loop: CATSRGPQRPLHF. CDR3 coding DNA: TGTGCCACCAGCAGAGGACCGCAGAGACCCCTCCACTTT.

This clonotype occurred many times. The V gene is TRBV9, the J gene TRBJ1-5; no reliable D call. Trimming took 2 bases from V and 0 from J, leaving 3 bases between them. CDR1 is SGDLS, CDR2 YYNGEE, per germline. CDR3 size: 13 residues. CDR3 coding DNA: TGTGCCAGCAGCGTTTATAGCAATCAGCCCCAGCATTTT. Protein product: CASSVYSNQPQHF.

The V gene is TRBV29-1, the J gene TRBJ2-7, with 7 bases lining up with TRBD2. The CDR3 length is 15 residues. Germline loops: CDR1 SQVTM, CDR2 ANQGSEA. The V and J ends lost 6 bases and 6 bases, in that order; junction bases with no gene match: 17. In nucleotides, the CDR3 is TGCAGCGTCCGGGACGGGAGGTTCAACGAGGGCGAGCAGTACTTC. Protein sequence: CSVRDGRFNEGEQYF.

The chain recombines TRBV12-3 or TRBV12-4 with TRBJ1-5; D unresolved. Trimming took off 3 bases at V and 5 bases at J, with 14 bases between the two ends. There are 15 residues in the CDR3. The CDR3 protein is CASSLAVDPDQPQHF. CDR3 DNA sequence: TGTGCCAGCAGTTTGGCCGTGGATCCAGATCAGCCCCAGCATTTT.

This clonotype has a count of ten or more. This rearrangement joins TRBV7-6 to TRBJ2-7; D remains ambiguous. Germline V lookup: CDR1 SGHVS, CDR2 FNYEAQ. Trimming shortened V by 1 base and J by 0 bases, and 13 bases separated the two germline ends. The CDR3 has 16 amino acids. CDR3 in DNA: TGTGCCAGCAGCTTAGGGCCACAGTCCTACTCCTACGAGCAGTACTTC. Its protein product is CASSLGPQSYSYEQYF.

On this clonotype: Given a much more abundant clone one base away, this may be a read error. This chain joins TRBV4-1 and TRBJ1-2, with D possibly matching TRBD1 (6 bases). The CDR3 runs 15 residues. CDR1 is MGHRA, CDR2 YSYEKL, per germline. The V gene lost 4 bases and the J gene lost 3 bases, with 15 bases spanning the gap. The CDR3 bases are TGCGCCAGCAGCCCTTCCCCGGACAGCTACTATGGCTACACCTTC. It is translated as CASSPSPDSYYGYTF.

The J gene is TRBJ1-1, the V gene TRBV29-1; no reliable D call. CDR3 size: 13 residues. In germline, CDR1 is SQVTM, CDR2 ANQGSEA. CDR3 sequence reads: CRGGGELNTEAFF. The CDR3 DNA is TGCAGGGGTGGCGGAGAGTTGAACACTGAAGCTTTCTTT.

This clonotype was picked up one time. The chain recombines TRBV2 with TRBJ1-4; D is possibly TRBD1 (6 bases). Deletions cut 7 bases from V and 5 bases from J, with 11 bases between. This CDR3 is 13 amino acids long. Germline values: CDR1 SNHLY, CDR2 FYNNEI. The CDR3 spells CASTRDKNEKLFF. CDR3 nucleotide sequence: TGTGCCAGCACCCGGGACAAGAATGAAAAACTGTTTTTT.

A word on this clonotype: The junction does not match germline at one end; this may be a read error. This rearrangement joins TRBV24-1 to TRBJ1-2, with TRBD1 identical over 9 bases. The CDR3 consists of 15 residues. Germline V CDR1 and CDR2: KGHDR, SFDVKD. The CDR3 protein is CATSDGTGPYYGYTF. The CDR3 nucleotides read TGTGCCACCAGTGATGGGACAGGGCCTTACTACGGCTACACCTTC.

V is TRBV20-1 and J is TRBJ1-2, with D possibly TRBD1 on 6 matching bases. Germline V CDR1 and CDR2: DFQATT, SNEGSKA (reference sequence). This CDR3 is built from 13 residues. Trimming removed 3 bases from V and 5 bases from J, with 13 bases in between. The CDR3 is CSARGQTGYGYTF. For the CDR3, the DNA is TGCAGTGCTAGGGGACAAACGGGTTATGGCTACACCTTC.

J is TRBJ1-1 and V is TRBV20-1; D is unclear. V lost 7 bases, J lost 2 bases, and 14 bases lay in between. This CDR3 region has 13 residues. Looked up from germline, CDR1 is DFQATT and CDR2 is SNEGSKA (reference sequence). CDR3 sequence: CSVVLGGNTEAFF. The CDR3, as DNA: TGCAGTGTCGTACTGGGCGGTAACACTGAAGCTTTCTTT.

V and J are TRBV10-2 and TRBJ1-1; D is ambiguous. Germline values: CDR1 WSHSY, CDR2 SAAADI. The CDR3 is made up of 12 amino acids. Deletions cut 4 bases from V and 6 bases from J, with 9 bases between. This CDR3 reads CASSAGGSEAFF. The CDR3 DNA is TGCGCCAGCAGTGCGGGAGGGTCTGAAGCTTTCTTT.

The chain combines TRBV4-2 with TRBJ2-1; no reliable D call. CDR3 length equals 15 residues. The V and J ends lost 0 bases and 1 base respectively, with 7 bases between them. Germline V gene sequence: CDR1 LGHNA, CDR2 YNFKEQ. The DNA for the CDR3 is TGTGCCAGCAGCCAAGAAGGTGGATCCTACAATGAGCAGTTCTTC. Translated, it gives CASSQEGGSYNEQFF.

The rearrangement links TRBV7-8 to TRBJ1-5; D not certain. The CDR3 contains 15 residues. From germline, CDR1 is SGHVS and CDR2 FQNEAQ. Between the trimmed V and J ends, which lost 4 bases and 0 bases, there was a span of 10 bases. Written as DNA, the CDR3 is TGTGCCAGCAGCTCTTCTGGTAATAGCAATCAGCCCCAGCATTTT. Translation gives CASSSSGNSNQPQHF.

This clonotype was counted a single time. V usage is TRBV5-1 and J usage is TRBJ2-3; D is uncertain. The V and J ends lost 5 bases and 2 bases respectively, with 9 bases between them. The CDR3 contains 13 residues. CDR1 SGHRS and CDR2 YFSETQ come from the germline V gene. The CDR3 region has the DNA TGCGCCAGCAGACTCGAAACCACAGATACGCAGTATTTT. Encoded protein: CASRLETTDTQYF.

This rearrangement joins TRBV19 to TRBJ2-3; 7 nucleotides line up with TRBD2. The junction had 3 bases not matched to a gene; V was cut back by 2 bases and J by 4 bases. This CDR3 has 14 residues. Germline V gene lookup returns CDR1 LNHDA and CDR2 SQIVND (reference sequence). Here the CDR3 DNA reads TGTGCCAGTAGTATAAAACGGGGGGCAGATACGCAGTATTTT. Translated: CASSIKRGADTQYF.